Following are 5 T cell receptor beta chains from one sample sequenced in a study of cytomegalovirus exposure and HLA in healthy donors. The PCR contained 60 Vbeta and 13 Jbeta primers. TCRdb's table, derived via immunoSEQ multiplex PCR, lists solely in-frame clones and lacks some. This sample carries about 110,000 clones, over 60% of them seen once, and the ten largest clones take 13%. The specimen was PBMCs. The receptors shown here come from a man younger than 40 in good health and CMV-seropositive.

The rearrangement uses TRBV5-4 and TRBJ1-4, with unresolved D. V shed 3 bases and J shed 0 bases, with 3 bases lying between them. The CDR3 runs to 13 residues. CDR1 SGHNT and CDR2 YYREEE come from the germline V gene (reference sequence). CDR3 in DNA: TGTGCCAGCAGCTCCGCAACTAATGAAAAACTGTTTTTT. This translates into CASSSATNEKLFF.

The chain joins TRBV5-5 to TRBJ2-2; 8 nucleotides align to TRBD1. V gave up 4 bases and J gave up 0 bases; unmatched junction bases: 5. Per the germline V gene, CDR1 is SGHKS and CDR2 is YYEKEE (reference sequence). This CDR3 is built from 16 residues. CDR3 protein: CASSPSQGANTGELFF. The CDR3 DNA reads TGTGCCAGCAGCCCTTCACAGGGGGCGAACACCGGGGAGCTGTTTTTT.

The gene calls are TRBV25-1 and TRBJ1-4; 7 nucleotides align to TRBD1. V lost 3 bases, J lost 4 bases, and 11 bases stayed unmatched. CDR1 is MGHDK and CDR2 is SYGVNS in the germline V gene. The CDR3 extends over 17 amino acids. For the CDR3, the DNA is TGTGCCAGCAGTGATCACCTCCCGGGACAGTTTAATGAAAAACTGTTTTTT. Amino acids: CASSDHLPGQFNEKLFF.

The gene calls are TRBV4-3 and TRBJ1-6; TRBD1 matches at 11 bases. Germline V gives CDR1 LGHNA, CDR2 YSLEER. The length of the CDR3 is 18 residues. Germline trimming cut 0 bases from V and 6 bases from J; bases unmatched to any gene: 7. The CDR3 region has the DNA TGCGCCAGCAGCCAAGATTTGGGACAGGGGGTCGGTAATTCACCCCTCCACTTT. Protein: CASSQDLGQGVGNSPLHF.

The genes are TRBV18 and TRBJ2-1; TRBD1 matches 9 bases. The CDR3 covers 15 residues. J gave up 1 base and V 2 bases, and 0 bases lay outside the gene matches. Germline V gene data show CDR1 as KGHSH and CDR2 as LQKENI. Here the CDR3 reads CASSPDRGSYNEQFF. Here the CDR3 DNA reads TGTGCCAGCTCACCAGACAGGGGGTCCTACAATGAGCAGTTCTTC.